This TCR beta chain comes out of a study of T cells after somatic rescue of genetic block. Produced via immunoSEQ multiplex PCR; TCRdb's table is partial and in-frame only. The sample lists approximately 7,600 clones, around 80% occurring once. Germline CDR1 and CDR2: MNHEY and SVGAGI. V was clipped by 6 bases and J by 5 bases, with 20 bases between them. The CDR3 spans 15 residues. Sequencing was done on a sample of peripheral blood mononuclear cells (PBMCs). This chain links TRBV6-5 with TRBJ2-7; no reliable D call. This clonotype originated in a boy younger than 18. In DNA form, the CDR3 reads TGTGCCAGCAGGGTTTACGTCGCCCCTCAGGACGAGCAGTACTTC. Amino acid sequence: CASRVYVAPQDEQYF.